Listed here is a single TCR beta chain. As yet, its antigen is unknown. The data were obtained in a study of shared clonotypes between healthy human individuals. Study-level points and caveats: What naive subsets generally showed was a larger estimated richness than memory subsets showed. Naive CD4 clonotypes overlapped across several donors at roughly 5%.

Germline V gives CDR1 SGHRS, CDR2 YFSETQ. Trimming removed 4 bases at V and 5 bases at J, with 9 bases between. The CDR3 contains 12 residues. The repertoire was sequenced with immunoSEQ multiplex PCR; TCRdb's copy has only in-frame clones and lacks some. The data contain around 550,000 clones, almost 97% of them singletons. J is TRBJ1-1 and V is TRBV5-1; D might be TRBD1 (6 bases). This sequence originates from a woman aged 25 to 39 in good health. Sequencing was carried out using naive CD4+ T cells sorted from blood. Subset in this sample: CD45RA+ positively selected. CDR3 coding DNA: TGCGCCAGCAGCAAGGGGGGGACTGAAGCTTTCTTT. Residues: CASSKGGTEAFF.